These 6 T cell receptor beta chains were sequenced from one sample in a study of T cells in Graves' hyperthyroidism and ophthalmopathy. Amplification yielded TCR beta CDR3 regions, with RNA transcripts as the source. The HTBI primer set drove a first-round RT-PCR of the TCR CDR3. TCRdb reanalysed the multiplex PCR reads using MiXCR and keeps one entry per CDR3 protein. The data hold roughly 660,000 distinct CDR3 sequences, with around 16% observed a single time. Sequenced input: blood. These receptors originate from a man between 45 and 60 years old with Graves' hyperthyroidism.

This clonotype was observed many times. CDR3 in amino acids: CASSSLGGGETQYF. DNA for the CDR3: TGTGCCAGCAGTTCACTCGGGGGCGGGGAGACCCAGTACTTC. The V and J genes are TRBV28 and TRBJ2-5, with D possibly called TRBD1 or TRBD2 (6 bases each). V was clipped by 4 bases and J by 5 bases, with 14 bases between them. The CDR3 has 14 amino acids. Looked up from germline, CDR1 is MDHEN and CDR2 is SYDVKM. The full variable domain, with the rest looked up from reference TRBV28 and TRBJ2-5, is DVKVTQSSRYLVKRTGEKVFLECVQDMDHENMFWYRQDPGLGLRLIYFSYDVKMKEKGDIPEGYSVSREKKERFSLILESASTNQTSMYLCASSSLGGGETQYFGPGTRLLVL.

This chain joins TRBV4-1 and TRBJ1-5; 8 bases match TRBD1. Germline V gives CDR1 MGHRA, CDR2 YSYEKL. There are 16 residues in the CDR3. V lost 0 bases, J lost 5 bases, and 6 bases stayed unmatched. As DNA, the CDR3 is TGCGCCAGCAGCCAAGATCGGGCAGGGGGCCATCAGCCCCAGCATTTT. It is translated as CASSQDRAGGHQPQHF.

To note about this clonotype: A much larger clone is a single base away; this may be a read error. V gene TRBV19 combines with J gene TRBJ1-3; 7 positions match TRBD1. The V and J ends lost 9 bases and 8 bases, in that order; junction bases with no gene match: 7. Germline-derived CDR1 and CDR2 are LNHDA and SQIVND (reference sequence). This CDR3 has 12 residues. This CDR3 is CASRQGRDTIYF. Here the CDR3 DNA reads TGTGCCAGCAGACAGGGACGAGACACCATATATTTT.

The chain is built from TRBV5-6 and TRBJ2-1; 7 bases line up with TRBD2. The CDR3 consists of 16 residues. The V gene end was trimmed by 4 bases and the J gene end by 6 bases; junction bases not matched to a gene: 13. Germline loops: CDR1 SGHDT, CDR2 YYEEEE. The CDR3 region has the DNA TGTGCCAGCAGCATGGGTTCTGCGGGAGTTCGCAATGAGCAGTTCTTC. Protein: CASSMGSAGVRNEQFF.

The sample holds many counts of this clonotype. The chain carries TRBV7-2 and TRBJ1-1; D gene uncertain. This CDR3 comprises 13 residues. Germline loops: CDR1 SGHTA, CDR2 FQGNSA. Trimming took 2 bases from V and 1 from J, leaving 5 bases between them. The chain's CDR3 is CASSLTGNTEAFF. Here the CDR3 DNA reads TGTGCCAGCAGCTTAACTGGGAACACTGAAGCTTTCTTT.

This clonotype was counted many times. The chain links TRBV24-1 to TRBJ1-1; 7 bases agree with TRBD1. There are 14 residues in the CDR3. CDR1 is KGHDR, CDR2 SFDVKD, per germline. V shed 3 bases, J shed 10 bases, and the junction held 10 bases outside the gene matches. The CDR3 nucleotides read TGTGCCACCAGTGATATAACAGGGGCGCGAGGAGCTTTCTTT. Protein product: CATSDITGARGAFF.